The entry below gives a single T cell receptor beta chain sequence along with its context. Its antigen is not yet known. Nothing much larger sits one base from this clone, and base qualities are not available. The time point label, as the study defines it: baseline before first vaccination. The treatment or condition tag for this specimen amounts to: meningococcal conjugate vaccine given as trial control. Vaccinee samples were obtained from the UK trials COV001 and COV002, which included a single-blind randomized controlled phase 2/3 trial of AZD1222 (ChAdOx1 nCoV-19) in healthy adults. For TCRbeta chain sequencing, PBMC samples from trial participants were taken at day 0 and at day 28 after the second dose. This entry is derived from a study of T cell responses to AZD1222 COVID-19 vaccine (dated by TCRdb to 2020 to 2022). Broadly, across the study: A total of roughly 240 trial participants underwent TCR sequencing, of whom 207 received two doses of AZD1222 and about 25 received two doses of the MenACWY control vaccine. Trial participants were enrolled by age into 18-55, 56-69 and 70-plus year subgroups, with around 150, 28 and 57 TCR-sequenced participants respectively. Study-level results and caveats: Reportedly, close to half of the unique spike-specific TCRs recognized epitopes lying outside the regions that are mutated in the B.1.351 and B.1.1.7 variants. Only a handful of AZD1222 recipients were SARS-CoV-2 seropositive at baseline, limiting conclusions about previously exposed vaccinees. In the small 56-69-year group, the increase in depth fell short of significance, most likely because of low power. CD4 TCRs associated with the vaccine covered the entire spike protein, and the dominant responses were in regions 160-218 and 743-854. Because no day 14 peak-response samples were available, repertoires were characterized only after the peak T cell response. Participants were mostly white British and included more females than males, and it was suggested by the authors that clonal diversity may have been underestimated. After two AZD1222 doses, spike-specific TCR breadth and depth were significantly higher than at day 0 and than in MenACWY recipients.

Deletion took 4 bases off V and 4 bases off J, with a span of 13 bases between the germline ends. For CDR1 and CDR2, the germline V gene (reference sequence) lists LNHDA and SQIVND. From the cysteine through the phenylalanine, the CDR3 covers 14 amino acids. Only the CDR3 DNA stays, 42 bases, in frame from base 1. The CDR3 regions of human TCRbeta chains were analyzed by immunosequencing. As for the authors' bioinformatics: TCRs in the repertoires were matched against a reference library of SARS-CoV-2-specific TCRs that had been generated with the MIRA antigen-specificity platform. Breadth meant the fraction of unique TCRs that were SARS-CoV-2-associated, whereas depth meant the fraction of total T cells that were SARS-CoV-2-associated. Using the MIRA data, every spike-specific TCR was mapped to the spike region that the TCR reacted to and assigned to either a CD4 or a CD8 class. Log10-transformed breadth and depth values were compared by one-way ANOVA with Sidak's multiple comparisons tests. TCRdb mirrors the immuneACCESS table, restricted to in-frame sequences. Some clones are absent from its copies; in checked studies, under half trace to an unresolved V gene, and the reason for the others is unknown. The V and J calls and the clone size are those of that table, but D and trimming were determined from the DNA. In this sample the table shows under 200,000 clones, about 91% of which occur a single time. The ten largest clones capture 4% to 5.5% of the sample.

The chain is encoded by TRBV19 joined to TRBJ1-1; TRBD1 could be the D gene, as 6 bases match. This TCR was sampled from an adult in good health. The sequencing here drew on peripheral blood, taken on day 0 of MenACWY control vaccination. The DNA reads as follows: TGTGCCAGTAGTAGAAAACAGGGCCGCACTGAAGCTTTCTTT. Its protein product is CASSRKQGRTEAFF.